This passage covers 32 T cell receptor beta chains from one sample sequenced in a study of early T cells in non-severe SARS-CoV-2 infection (dated by TCRdb to the early 2020s). The library was made by 5' RACE. Sequencing took place on a NextSeq 500. TCRdb handled the public reads itself, with Q25 trimming in fastp and clone calling in MiXCR, and kept productive beta chains. Rows with a matching CDR3 protein are joined into one entry that keeps the most common DNA and genes. In all, the sample holds tens of thousands of distinct CDR3 sequences, and roughly 4.5% of those were seen once. The ten largest clones capture about 5.6% of the sample. Source material: whole blood. The receptors derive from an adult who was a healthcare worker with PCR-confirmed SARS-CoV-2 infection or an uninfected control (not recorded which).

This clonotype was recorded at least ten times. V and J are TRBV28 and TRBJ1-6, with D uncertain. This CDR3 contains 15 residues. The germline CDR1 and CDR2 sequences are MDHEN and SYDVKM. The germline V and J ends were trimmed by 3 bases and 7 bases, with 13 bases remaining between them. The CDR3: CASSLPGQENSPLHF. CDR3 nucleotide sequence: TGTGCCAGCAGTTTGCCAGGCCAGGAGAATTCACCCCTCCACTTT.

This chain links TRBV20-1 with TRBJ1-5; D is ambiguous. Per germline, CDR1 DFQATT and CDR2 SNEGSKA (reference sequence). Trimming cost V 0 bases and J 4 bases, with 13 bases left between them. The CDR3 spans 15 residues. DNA of the CDR3: TGCAGTGCTAGAGATGGGGAATCAGGAAATCAGCCCCAGCATTTT. It translates to CSARDGESGNQPQHF.

This clonotype has a count of ten or more. The rearrangement joins TRBV27 to TRBJ2-3; TRBD2 matches 12 bases. The V and J ends lost 4 bases and 5 bases, in that order; junction bases with no gene match: 4. Germline loops: CDR1 MNHEY, CDR2 SMNVEV (reference sequence). The CDR3 runs 15 residues. CDR3 in amino acids: CASSSSGGVKDTQYF. The CDR3 DNA sequence: TGTGCCAGCAGTTCTAGCGGGGGGGTTAAAGATACGCAGTATTTT.

This clonotype was found many times. The rearrangement uses TRBV7-2 and TRBJ1-1; D gene unclear. Germline-derived CDR1 and CDR2 are SGHTA and FQGNSA. The CDR3 totals 12 residues. The V end lost 2 bases, the J end lost 0 bases, and 1 base lay between the germline ends. The CDR3 nucleotides read TGTGCCAGCAGCTTACTGAACACTGAAGCTTTCTTT. Its protein product is CASSLLNTEAFF.

This clonotype has just a few counts. The J gene is TRBJ2-1, the V gene TRBV29-1; D not certain. The germline V gene has CDR1 SQVTM and CDR2 ANQGSEA. This CDR3 spans 14 amino acids. Trimming left V 1 base short and J 6 bases short, with 13 bases between. The CDR3 loop is CSVEGAGDGNEQFF. The CDR3 bases are TGCAGCGTTGAAGGGGCTGGGGATGGCAATGAGCAGTTCTTC.

This clonotype appeared many times. J is TRBJ2-7 and V is TRBV6-4; possibly TRBD2 for D (6 bases). V gave up 3 bases and J gave up 2 bases, with 14 bases separating them. The CDR3 sequence is 15 residues long. Germline V gene data show CDR1 as MRHNA and CDR2 as SNTAGT. As DNA, the CDR3 is TGTGCCAGCAGTGAGGAGGGGCTTCCCACCTACGAGCAGTACTTC. Protein sequence: CASSEEGLPTYEQYF.

This clonotype has at least ten counts. The V call is TRBV28, the J call TRBJ2-1; TRBD2 agrees at 12 bases. The CDR3 runs to 14 residues. Germline values: CDR1 MDHEN, CDR2 SYDVKM. V shed 2 bases and J 8 bases; nucleotides not matched to a gene: 1. CDR3 nucleotides: TGTGCCAGCAGTTTACTAGCGGGGGGGCATGAGCAGTTCTTC. Protein: CASSLLAGGHEQFF.

This clonotype was seen a handful of times. The chain is built from TRBV3-1 and TRBJ1-5, with D perhaps matching TRBD1 (6 bases). Germline V gives CDR1 LGHDT, CDR2 YNNKEL (reference sequence). The CDR3 sequence is 14 residues long. Between the trimmed V and J ends, which lost 4 bases and 5 bases, there was a span of 12 bases. The CDR3 reads CASSRTGNHQPQHF. The CDR3 region has the DNA TGTGCCAGCAGCCGCACAGGGAATCATCAGCCCCAGCATTTT.

This clonotype was recorded many times. The chain carries TRBV7-2 and TRBJ2-2; D unclear. There are 16 residues in the CDR3. Germline CDR1 reads SGHTA; CDR2 reads FQGNSA. V lost 0 bases, J lost 1 base, and 9 bases lay in between. The DNA for the CDR3 is TGTGCCAGCAGCTTAGCGGCCCACCTGAACACCGGGGAGCTGTTTTTT. It is translated as CASSLAAHLNTGELFF.

In this sample, this clonotype turned up many times. The chain employs TRBV7-9 and TRBJ2-5, with 7 bases fitting TRBD1. The V gene's germline CDR1 is SEHNR and CDR2 FQNEAQ (reference sequence). With 4 bases clipped from V and 6 bases from J, the junction kept 5 bases outside the gene matches. The CDR3 contains 13 residues. CDR3 amino acids: CASSSGQDKTQYF. The CDR3 DNA reads TGTGCCAGCAGCTCCGGACAGGATAAGACCCAGTACTTC.

This rearrangement joins TRBV7-9 to TRBJ1-3; no clear D gene. With 5 bases removed from V and 8 bases from J, the gap between germline ends came to 19 bases. The CDR3 spans 15 residues. Germline CDR1 SEHNR, CDR2 FQNEAQ (reference sequence). The CDR3, as DNA: TGTGCCAGCAGCCAAGAGCCGGGCGTCTGGGACACCATATATTTT. Translated, it gives CASSQEPGVWDTIYF.

This clonotype has ten or more counts. V and J are TRBV28 and TRBJ2-1; no definite D call. Looked up from germline, CDR1 is MDHEN and CDR2 is SYDVKM. The CDR3 has 14 amino acids. Trimming stripped 5 bases from V and 5 bases from J, with 13 bases between. CDR3 in amino acids: CASSLPRRNNEQFF. DNA for the CDR3: TGTGCCAGCAGTCTCCCTCGGCGCAACAATGAGCAGTTCTTC.

V gene TRBV7-2 combines with J gene TRBJ1-6, with 8 positions matching TRBD1. Germline lookup yields CDR1 SGHTA and CDR2 FQGNSA. The CDR3 sequence is 15 residues long. The V gene end was trimmed by 2 bases and the J gene end by 5 bases; junction bases not matched to a gene: 2. CDR3 in DNA: TGTGCCAGCAGCTTACAGGGGGCGAATAATTCACCCCTCCACTTT. This gives the protein CASSLQGANNSPLHF.

This clonotype was seen repeatedly, ten times or more. The J gene is TRBJ1-1, the V gene TRBV18; D gene ambiguous. V was cut by 2 bases and J by 0 bases, with 7 bases left in between. CDR3 size: 14 residues. Looked up from germline, CDR1 is KGHSH and CDR2 is LQKENI. The CDR3 spells CASSPSPLNTEAFF. The CDR3 DNA reads TGTGCCAGCTCACCATCCCCCTTGAACACTGAAGCTTTCTTT.

This clonotype was recorded many times. This chain uses TRBV27 with TRBJ2-7; 12 bases are a match to TRBD1. CDR3 length equals 15 residues. Germline values: CDR1 MNHEY, CDR2 SMNVEV (reference sequence). Trimming took 5 bases from V and 5 from J; bases not matched to a gene: 7. CDR3 residues: CASSMGQGALDEQYF. The CDR3 nucleotides are TGTGCCAGCAGTATGGGACAGGGGGCTCTCGACGAGCAGTACTTC.

The genes are TRBV28 and TRBJ2-3; D is undetermined. CDR1 is MDHEN and CDR2 is SYDVKM in the germline V gene. CDR3 size: 14 residues. Trimming removed 1 base from V and 7 bases from J, with 12 bases in between. As DNA, the CDR3 is TGTGCCAGCAGTTTATCCTCCGGCAGGAATACGCAGTATTTT. Protein sequence: CASSLSSGRNTQYF.

This clonotype was counted at least ten times. V gene TRBV3-1 combines with J gene TRBJ2-7; D is undetermined. Germline lookup yields CDR1 LGHDT and CDR2 YNNKEL (reference sequence). CDR3 length: 12 amino acids. The germline V and J ends were trimmed by 6 bases and 2 bases, with 8 bases remaining between them. Here the CDR3 reads CASRDGPYEQYF. The CDR3 DNA follows: TGTGCCAGCAGGGACGGTCCCTACGAGCAGTACTTC.

This clonotype was observed a handful of times. The chain is built from TRBV25-1 and TRBJ1-3; unclear D gene. This CDR3 contains 14 residues. Germline loops: CDR1 MGHDK, CDR2 SYGVNS. The germline V and J ends were trimmed by 1 base and 4 bases, with 8 bases remaining between them. The CDR3 bases are TGTGCCAGCAGTGAATCGGGGTCGGGAAACACCATATATTTT. Protein: CASSESGSGNTIYF.

This clonotype was counted at least ten times. The CDR3 is CASNIRDRVQPQHF. DNA for the CDR3: TGTGCCAGTAATATCCGGGACAGGGTCCAGCCCCAGCATTTT. The chain carries TRBV19 and TRBJ1-5, with 9 positions matching TRBD1. CDR3 length: 14 residues. Germline values: CDR1 LNHDA, CDR2 SQIVND (reference sequence). V was pared by 7 bases and J by 7 bases, with 8 bases of the junction left unmatched.

This clonotype has at least ten counts. This rearrangement joins TRBV20-1 to TRBJ1-1; D is ambiguous. The ends were cut back, 0 bases at V and 4 bases at J, with 18 bases in the middle. CDR3 length: 16 residues. Germline V CDR1 and CDR2: DFQATT, SNEGSKA (reference sequence). As DNA, the CDR3 is TGCAGTGCTAGAGATCGCTACAGTCTCCTGAGCACTGAAGCTTTCTTT. Amino acids: CSARDRYSLLSTEAFF.

Many counts were recorded for this clonotype. This chain joins TRBV9 and TRBJ1-5; a weak D match, TRBD1 (5 bases). The CDR3 is 14 amino acids. Germline V CDR1 and CDR2: SGDLS, YYNGEE. V was cut by 3 bases and J by 3 bases, with 10 bases left in between. CDR3 DNA: TGTGCCAGCAGCGAGGGGCCGGACAATCAGCCCCAGCATTTT. Translating it yields CASSEGPDNQPQHF. Drawing the rest from reference TRBV9 and TRBJ1-5, the complete variable domain is DSGVTQTPKHLITATGQRVTLRCSPRSGDLSVYWYQQSLDQGLQFLIQYYNGEERAKGNILERFSAQQFPDLHSELNLSSLELGDSALYFCASSEGPDNQPQHFGDGTRLSIL.

This clonotype appeared many times. The rearrangement uses TRBV28 and TRBJ1-5, with D maybe TRBD1 (5 bases). The CDR3 is made up of 17 amino acids. Germline V gives CDR1 MDHEN, CDR2 SYDVKM. The V and J ends lost 1 base and 0 bases respectively, with 13 bases between them. CDR3 region: CASSLSGAQYSNQPQHF. In nucleotides, the CDR3 is TGTGCCAGCAGTTTATCCGGGGCTCAATATAGCAATCAGCCCCAGCATTTT.

This clonotype has only a few counts. J is TRBJ1-1 and V is TRBV7-9; 8 bases are a match to TRBD1. The CDR3 sequence is 16 residues long. V lost 2 bases and J lost 4; bases outside the gene matches: 9. CDR1 and CDR2 (germline): SEHNR, FQNEAQ (reference sequence). The CDR3 is CASSLPFRQGSTEAFF. The CDR3 DNA follows: TGTGCCAGCAGCTTACCCTTCAGACAGGGGAGCACTGAAGCTTTCTTT.

This clonotype has a count of ten or more. The V and J genes are TRBV6-4 and TRBJ2-3, with TRBD2 matching over 11 bases. Germline loops: CDR1 MRHNA, CDR2 SNTAGT. V was pared by 5 bases and J by 4 bases, with 5 bases of the junction left unmatched. CDR3 length: 15 residues. The CDR3 spells CASSPTSGVADTQYF. CDR3 DNA sequence: TGTGCCAGCAGTCCGACTAGCGGGGTTGCAGATACGCAGTATTTT.

This clonotype was counted between two and nine times. V is TRBV7-2 and J is TRBJ2-7, with D possibly TRBD2 on 5 matching bases. V lost 5 bases, J lost 5 bases, and 13 bases lay in between. The germline V gene encodes CDR1 SGHTA and CDR2 FQGNSA. This CDR3 is built from 13 residues. CDR3 in DNA: TGTGCCAGCAGCCCAGGACTCATCGACGAGCAGTACTTC. Its protein is CASSPGLIDEQYF.

The V and J genes are TRBV28 and TRBJ2-7; 7 bases match TRBD2. Germline trimming cut 6 bases from V and 7 bases from J; bases unmatched to any gene: 9. The CDR3 runs 13 residues. Per germline, CDR1 MDHEN and CDR2 SYDVKM. CDR3 in amino acids: CASRYSGRAEQYF. CDR3 coding DNA: TGTGCCAGCAGATATTCAGGGAGGGCGGAGCAGTACTTC. Combining the CDR3 with reference TRBV28 and TRBJ2-7 gives the whole variable domain DVKVTQSSRYLVKRTGEKVFLECVQDMDHENMFWYRQDPGLGLRLIYFSYDVKMKEKGDIPEGYSVSREKKERFSLILESASTNQTSMYLCASRYSGRAEQYFGPGTRLTVT.

This clonotype was picked up many times. CDR3 sequence: CASSFRGTYEQYF. The CDR3 region has the DNA TGTGCCAGCAGCTTTCGGGGCACCTACGAGCAGTACTTC. The V and J genes are TRBV5-5 and TRBJ2-7; either TRBD1 or TRBD2 may fit D (5 bases each). V was clipped by 2 bases and J by 2 bases, with 8 bases between them. Germline assignment: CDR1 SGHKS and CDR2 YYEKEE (reference sequence). The CDR3 totals 13 residues.

The rearrangement joins TRBV7-2 to TRBJ2-6, with 7 nucleotides matching TRBD1. V trimming: 5 bases; J trimming: 0 bases; junction bases outside the gene matches: 7. CDR1 is SGHTA and CDR2 is FQGNSA in the germline V gene. The CDR3 runs 17 residues. CDR3 in amino acids: CASSPSTGASGANVLTF. The CDR3, as DNA: TGTGCCAGCAGCCCGTCTACAGGGGCCTCTGGGGCCAACGTCCTGACTTTC. The whole variable domain, remainder taken from reference TRBV7-2 and TRBJ2-6, is GAGVSQSPSNKVTEKGKDVELRCDPISGHTALYWYRQSLGQGLEFLIYFQGNSAPDKSGLPSDRFSAERTGGSVSTLTIQRTQQEDSAVYLCASSPSTGASGANVLTFGAGSRLTVL.

This clonotype was found many times. The chain joins TRBV20-1 to TRBJ1-1, with a weak D call TRBD1 (5 bases). Between the trimmed V and J ends, which lost 3 bases and 3 bases, there was a span of 8 bases. CDR1 is DFQATT, CDR2 SNEGSKA, per germline (reference sequence). The CDR3 loop spans 12 amino acids. As DNA, the CDR3 is TGCAGTGCTAGGGGGCAGTACACTGAAGCTTTCTTT. The encoded protein is CSARGQYTEAFF.

This clonotype occurred many times. The CDR3 nucleotides read TGTGCCAGCAGCTTATCCCCGGGACGTTTCACCGGGGAGCTGTTTTTT. Its translation: CASSLSPGRFTGELFF. The J gene is TRBJ2-2, the V gene TRBV7-7; D possibly matches TRBD1 or TRBD2 (5 bases each). V shed 2 bases and J shed 4 bases, with 14 bases lying between them. Per germline, CDR1 SSHAT and CDR2 FNYEAQ (reference sequence). This CDR3 spans 16 amino acids.

The sample holds many counts of this clonotype. The CDR3 sequence is CATSAGPSTNEKLFF. CDR3 coding DNA: TGCGCCACCTCGGCTGGACCCTCAACTAATGAAAAACTGTTTTTT. The genes are TRBV10-1 and TRBJ1-4; D is ambiguous. Germline V gene data show CDR1 as WNHNN and CDR2 as SYGVQD (reference sequence). This CDR3 has 15 residues. Trimming shortened V by 10 bases and J by 0 bases, and 15 bases separated the two germline ends.

This clonotype was observed at least ten times. The CDR3: CASSQIGAGQETQYF. The CDR3 nucleotides read TGTGCCAGCAGCCAAATAGGGGCTGGCCAAGAGACCCAGTACTTC. The chain recombines TRBV14 with TRBJ2-5; TRBD1 is a possible D gene (5 bases). The CDR3 runs to 15 residues. Germline V lookup: CDR1 SGHDN, CDR2 FVKESK. The V end lost 2 bases, the J end lost 1 base, and 11 bases lay between the germline ends.